This note documents a single T cell receptor (beta chain) sequence. Its antigen is currently unknown. There were TCR beta CDR3 regions amplified from RNA transcripts. When the TCR CDR3 underwent first-round RT-PCR, the HTBI primer set was used. TCRdb itself ran the multiplex PCR reads through MiXCR, one entry per CDR3 protein. This table has roughly 570,000 distinct CDR3 sequences, approximately 44% appearing once. The CDR3 length is 13 residues. Germline values: CDR1 MNHNS, CDR2 SASEGT. These data originate in a study of T cells in Graves' hyperthyroidism and ophthalmopathy. Findings of the study overall: Most clonotypes that expanded in the thyroid above 0.001 also showed up in blood. Ophthalmopathy, which appeared later, was predicted by the model a median approximately six months before onset.

Clinical symptoms, serum thyroxine and TRAb, thyroid ultrasound and orbital computed tomography together formed the diagnostic basis. The sample taken for sequencing was peripheral blood or thyroid tissue (not recorded which). The V and J genes are TRBV6-1 and TRBJ2-7; D is perhaps TRBD1 (6 bases). TRBJ2-1 explains the end of the DNA better; the J call may be wrong. The TCR sequence derives from a woman aged 18-29 years with Graves' hyperthyroidism. The DNA of the CDR3 is TGTGCCAGCAACCGACAGGACCCCAATGAGCAGTTCTTC. It specifies CASNRQDPNEQFF.